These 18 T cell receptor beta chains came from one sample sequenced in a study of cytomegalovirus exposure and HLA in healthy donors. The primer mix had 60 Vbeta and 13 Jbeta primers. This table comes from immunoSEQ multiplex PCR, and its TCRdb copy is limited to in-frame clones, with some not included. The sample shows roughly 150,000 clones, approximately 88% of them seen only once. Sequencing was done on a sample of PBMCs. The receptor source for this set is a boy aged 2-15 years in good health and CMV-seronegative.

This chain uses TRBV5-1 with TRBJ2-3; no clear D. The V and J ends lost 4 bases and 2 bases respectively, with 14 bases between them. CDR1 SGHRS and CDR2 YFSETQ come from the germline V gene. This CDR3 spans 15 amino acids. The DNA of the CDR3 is TGCGCCAGCAGCGAGTTTACAGAAATCACAGATACGCAGTATTTT. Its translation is CASSEFTEITDTQYF.

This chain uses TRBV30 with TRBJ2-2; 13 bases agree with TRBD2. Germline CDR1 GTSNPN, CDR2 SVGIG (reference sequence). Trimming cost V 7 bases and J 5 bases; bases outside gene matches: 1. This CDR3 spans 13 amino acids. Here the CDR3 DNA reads TGTGCCTTGGGACTAGCGGGGACCGGGGAGCTGTTTTTT. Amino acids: CALGLAGTGELFF. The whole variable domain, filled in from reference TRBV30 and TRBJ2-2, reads SQTIHQWPATLVQPVGSPLSLECTVEGTSNPNLYWYRQAAGRGLQLLFYSVGIGQISSEVPQNLSASRPQDRQFILSSKKLLLSDSGFYLCALGLAGTGELFFGEGSRLTVL.

The CDR3 sequence: CASSWGQDSNQPQHF. CDR3 coding DNA: TGTGCCAGCAGTTGGGGCCAAGATAGCAATCAGCCCCAGCATTTT. The chain couples TRBV6-6 to TRBJ1-5; a possible D gene is TRBD1 (5 bases). Trimming left V 4 bases short and J 0 bases short, with 10 bases between. Germline CDR1 reads MNHNY; CDR2 reads SVGAGI (reference sequence). The CDR3 totals 15 residues.

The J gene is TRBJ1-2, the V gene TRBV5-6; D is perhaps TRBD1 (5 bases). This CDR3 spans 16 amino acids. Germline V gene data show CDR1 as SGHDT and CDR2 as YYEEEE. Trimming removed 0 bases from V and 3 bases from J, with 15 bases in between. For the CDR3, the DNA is TGTGCCAGCAGCTTGGGTCCGGGACTAGGAGACTATGGCTACACCTTC. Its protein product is CASSLGPGLGDYGYTF.

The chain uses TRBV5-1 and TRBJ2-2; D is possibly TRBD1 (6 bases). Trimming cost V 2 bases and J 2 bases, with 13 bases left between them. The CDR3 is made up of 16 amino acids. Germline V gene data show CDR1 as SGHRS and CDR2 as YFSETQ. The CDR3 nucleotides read TGCGCCAGCAGCTTCGATGTGACAGGAAACACCGGGGAGCTGTTTTTT. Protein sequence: CASSFDVTGNTGELFF. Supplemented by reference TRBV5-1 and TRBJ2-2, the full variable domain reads KAGVTQTPRYLIKTRGQQVTLSCSPISGHRSVSWYQQTPGQGLQFLFEYFSETQRNKGNFPGRFSGRQFSNSRSEMNVSTLELGDSALYLCASSFDVTGNTGELFFGEGSRLTVL.

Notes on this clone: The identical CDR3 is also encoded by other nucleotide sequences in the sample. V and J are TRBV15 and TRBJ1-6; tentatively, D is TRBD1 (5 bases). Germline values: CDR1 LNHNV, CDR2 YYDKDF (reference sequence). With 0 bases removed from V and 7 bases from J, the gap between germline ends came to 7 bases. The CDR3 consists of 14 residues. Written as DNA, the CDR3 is TGTGCCACCAGCAGAGATGCAGGGAATTCACCCCTCCACTTT. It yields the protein CATSRDAGNSPLHF. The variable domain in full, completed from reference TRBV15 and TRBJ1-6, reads DAMVIQNPRYQVTQFGKPVTLSCSQTLNHNVMYWYQQKSSQAPKLLFHYYDKDFNNEADTPDNFQSRRPNTSFCFLDIRSPGLGDTAMYLCATSRDAGNSPLHFGNGTRLTVT.

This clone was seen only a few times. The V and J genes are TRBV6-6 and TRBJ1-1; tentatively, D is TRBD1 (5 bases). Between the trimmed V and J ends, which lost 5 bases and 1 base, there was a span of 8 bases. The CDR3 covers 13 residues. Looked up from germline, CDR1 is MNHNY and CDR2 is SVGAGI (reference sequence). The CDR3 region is CASSLTGNTEAFF. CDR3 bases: TGTGCCAGCAGTCTAACAGGGAACACTGAAGCTTTCTTT.

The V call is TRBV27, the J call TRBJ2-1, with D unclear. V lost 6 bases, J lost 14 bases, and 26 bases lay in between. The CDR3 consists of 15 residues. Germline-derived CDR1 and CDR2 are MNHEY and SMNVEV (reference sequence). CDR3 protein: CASRPRLGASIAEFF. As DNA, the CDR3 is TGTGCCAGCAGACCCCGCTTAGGAGCCAGTATCGCTGAGTTCTTC.

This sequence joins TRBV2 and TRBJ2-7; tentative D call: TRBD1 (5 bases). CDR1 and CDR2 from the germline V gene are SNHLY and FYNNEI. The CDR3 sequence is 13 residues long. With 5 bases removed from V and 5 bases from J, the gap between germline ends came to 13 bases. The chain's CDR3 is CASSRDSGNEQYF. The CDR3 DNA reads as TGTGCCAGCAGTCGCGACAGTGGGAACGAGCAGTACTTC.

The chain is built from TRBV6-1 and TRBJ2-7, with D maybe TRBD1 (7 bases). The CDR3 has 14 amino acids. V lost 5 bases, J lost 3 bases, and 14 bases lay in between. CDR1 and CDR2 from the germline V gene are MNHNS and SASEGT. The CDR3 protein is CASSLRGQNYEQYV. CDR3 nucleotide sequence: TGTGCCAGCAGTCTGCGGGGACAGAACTACGAGCAGTACGTC.

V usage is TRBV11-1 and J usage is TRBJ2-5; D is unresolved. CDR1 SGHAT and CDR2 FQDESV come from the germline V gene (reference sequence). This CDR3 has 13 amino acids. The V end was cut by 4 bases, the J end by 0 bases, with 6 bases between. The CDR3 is CASSSEYQETQYF. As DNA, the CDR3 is TGTGCCAGCAGCTCGGAGTACCAAGAGACCCAGTACTTC.

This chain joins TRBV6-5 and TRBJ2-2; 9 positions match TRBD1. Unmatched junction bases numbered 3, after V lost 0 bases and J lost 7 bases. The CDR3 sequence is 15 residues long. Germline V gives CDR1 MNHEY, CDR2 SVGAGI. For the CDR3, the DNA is TGTGCCAGCAGTTACTCGACAGGGGGAGGCGGGGAGCTGTTTTTT. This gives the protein CASSYSTGGGGELFF.

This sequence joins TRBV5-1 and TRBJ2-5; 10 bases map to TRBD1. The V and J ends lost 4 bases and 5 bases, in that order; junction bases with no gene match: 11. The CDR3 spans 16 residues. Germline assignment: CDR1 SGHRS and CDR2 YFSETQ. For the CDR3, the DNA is TGCGCCAGCAGCGGACAGGGGGATACTCCAATGGAGACCCAGTACTTC. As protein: CASSGQGDTPMETQYF.

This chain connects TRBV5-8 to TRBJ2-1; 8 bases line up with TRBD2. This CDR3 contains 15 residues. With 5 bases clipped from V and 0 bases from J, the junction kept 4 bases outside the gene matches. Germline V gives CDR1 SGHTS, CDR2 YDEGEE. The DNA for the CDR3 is TGTGCCAGCAGACCGAGCGGGAGCTCCTACAATGAGCAGTTCTTC. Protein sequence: CASRPSGSSYNEQFF.

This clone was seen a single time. The chain's CDR3 is CASSPGLALPDTQYF. The CDR3 DNA is TGTGCCAGCTCACCGGGACTAGCTCTCCCAGATACGCAGTATTTT. This chain joins TRBV18 and TRBJ2-3; 9 nucleotides align to TRBD2. Trimming at V came to 3 bases and at J to 4 bases, leaving 5 bases not matched to a gene. The germline gives CDR1 KGHSH, CDR2 LQKENI. The CDR3 extends over 15 amino acids.

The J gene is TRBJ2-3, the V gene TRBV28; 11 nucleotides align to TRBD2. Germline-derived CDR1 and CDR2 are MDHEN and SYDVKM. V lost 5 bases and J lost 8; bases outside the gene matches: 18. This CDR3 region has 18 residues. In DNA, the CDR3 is TGTGCCAGCAGTCCAAATACTAGCGGGGGAGAAGGCCCAGGTACGCAGTATTTT. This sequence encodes CASSPNTSGGEGPGTQYF.

CDR3 sequence reads: CACLGRGGQVNTEAFF. The CDR3 bases are TGTGCCTGTTTGGGCCGGGGGGGGCAGGTGAACACTGAAGCTTTCTTT. The rearrangement uses TRBV30 and TRBJ1-1; possibly TRBD1 for D (6 bases). Germline CDR1 GTSNPN, CDR2 SVGIG (reference sequence). V gave up 6 bases and J gave up 0 bases, with 20 bases separating them. This CDR3 has 16 residues.

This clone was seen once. This CDR3 reads CASSEAGGTPAYEQYF. As DNA, the CDR3 is TGTGCCAGCAGTGAAGCGGGGGGGACACCCGCCTACGAGCAGTACTTC. The chain carries TRBV6-1 and TRBJ2-7, with D perhaps TRBD2 (7 bases). From germline, CDR1 is MNHNS and CDR2 SASEGT. V lost 0 bases, J lost 2 bases, and 14 bases lay in between. This CDR3 is 16 amino acids long.